The T cell receptor (beta chain) described here comes from a study of CD8 T cells in ankylosing spondylitis. Study outcomes and limitations: Previously reported in reactive arthritis synovial fluid and blood were some of the motif variants. It was reported that disease-linked clones were significantly enriched in matched ankylosing spondylitis synovial fluid. A TCR beta motif of several highly homologous variants appeared characteristic of ankylosing spondylitis blood.

This clonotype came up many times. As yet, its antigen is unknown. V lost 7 bases to trimming and J lost 9 bases; unmatched junction nucleotides: 13. This CDR3 is built from 15 residues. The V gene's germline CDR1 is MGHDK and CDR2 SYGVNS. Quantitative 5'-RACE was performed with molecular barcodes, and it yielded the TCR beta libraries. Each CDR3 protein is one row after TCRdb ran MiXCR on the 5' RACE reads. This table holds 200,000 to 300,000 distinct CDR3 sequences, roughly a tenth found once. This TCR was recovered from a male donor with ankylosing spondylitis or in good health (not recorded which). Sequencing was done on a sample of blood, either unsorted or a sorted T cell fraction (not recorded which). This chain links TRBV25-1 with TRBJ2-3; 10 positions agree with TRBD2. CDR3 nucleotide sequence: TGTGCCAGCATGAGCCTAGCGGGAGCTGCGGGAACGCAGTATTTT. This translates into CASMSLAGAAGTQYF.